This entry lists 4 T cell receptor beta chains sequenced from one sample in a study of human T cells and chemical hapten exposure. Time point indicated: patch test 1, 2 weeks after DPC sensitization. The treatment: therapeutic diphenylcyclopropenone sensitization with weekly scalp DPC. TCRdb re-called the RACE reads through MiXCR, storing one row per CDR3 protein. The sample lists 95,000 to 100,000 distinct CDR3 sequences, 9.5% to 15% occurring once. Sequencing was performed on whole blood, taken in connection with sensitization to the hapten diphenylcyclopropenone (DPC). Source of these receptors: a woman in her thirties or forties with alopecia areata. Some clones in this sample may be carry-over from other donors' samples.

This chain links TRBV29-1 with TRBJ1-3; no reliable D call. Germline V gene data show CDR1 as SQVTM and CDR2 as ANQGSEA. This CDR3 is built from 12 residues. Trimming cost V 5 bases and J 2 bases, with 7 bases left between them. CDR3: CSVHGAGNTIYF. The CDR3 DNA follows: TGCAGCGTTCATGGCGCTGGAAACACCATATATTTT.

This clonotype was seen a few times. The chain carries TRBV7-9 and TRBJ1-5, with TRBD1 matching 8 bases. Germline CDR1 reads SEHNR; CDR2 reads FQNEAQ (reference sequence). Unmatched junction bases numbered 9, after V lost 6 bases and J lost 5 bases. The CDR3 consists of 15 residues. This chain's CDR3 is CASSSGQGWDQPQHF. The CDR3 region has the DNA TGTGCCAGCAGTTCCGGACAGGGCTGGGATCAGCCCCAGCATTTT.

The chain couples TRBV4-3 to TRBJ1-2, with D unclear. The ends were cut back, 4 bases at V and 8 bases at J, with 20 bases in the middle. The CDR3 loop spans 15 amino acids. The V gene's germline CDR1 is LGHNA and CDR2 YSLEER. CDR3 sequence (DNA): TGCGCCAGCAGCCGAGCACTCTTCGTGGGAGACGGCTACACCTTC. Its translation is CASSRALFVGDGYTF.

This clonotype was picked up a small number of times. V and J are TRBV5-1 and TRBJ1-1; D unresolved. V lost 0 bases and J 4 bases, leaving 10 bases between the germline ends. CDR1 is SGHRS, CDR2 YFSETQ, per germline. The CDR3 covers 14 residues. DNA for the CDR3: TGCGCCAGCAGCTTGGTGCCCCCCGCCACTGAAGCTTTCTTT. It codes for CASSLVPPATEAFF. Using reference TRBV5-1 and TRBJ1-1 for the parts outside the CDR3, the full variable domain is KAGVTQTPRYLIKTRGQQVTLSCSPISGHRSVSWYQQTPGQGLQFLFEYFSETQRNKGNFPGRFSGRQFSNSRSEMNVSTLELGDSALYLCASSLVPPATEAFFGQGTRLTVV.